This T cell receptor beta chain was identified during a study of T cell repertoires in cytomegalovirus infection. Study at large: The public TCR beta signatures pointed to both CMV infection and matching HLA type. Study-wide results and limits: The ex vivo response showed dominance by HLA-C-restricted CMV-specific TCR beta clonotypes. Cumulated frequencies of public TCR beta families served to identify carriers of CMV plus the relevant HLA.

Germline CDR1 and CDR2: SGHVS and FQNEAQ. This CDR3 has 16 amino acids. V lost 2 bases and J 1 base, leaving 12 bases between the germline ends. In this sample, this clonotype turned up many times. What it binds is unknown. TCRdb processed the reads anew with MiXCR; each CDR3 protein has one entry. This sample yields 200,000 or so distinct CDR3 sequences, of which 15% to 20% are seen a single time; around 3.2% belongs to the top ten. The chain couples TRBV7-8 to TRBJ1-5; D is ambiguous. The receptor's source is a human donor in good health (CMV status not recorded). Some clones in this sample may be carry-over from other donors' samples. Sequenced: PBMCs. The CDR3 DNA reads TGTGCCAGCAGCTTAAGTTGGCTTCAGAGCAATCAGCCCCAGCATTTT. Residues: CASSLSWLQSNQPQHF.